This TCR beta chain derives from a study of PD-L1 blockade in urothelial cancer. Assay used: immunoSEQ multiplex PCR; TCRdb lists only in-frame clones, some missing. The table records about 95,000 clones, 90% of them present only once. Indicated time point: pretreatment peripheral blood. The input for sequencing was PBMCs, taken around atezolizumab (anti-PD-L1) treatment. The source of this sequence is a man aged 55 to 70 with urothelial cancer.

DNA of the CDR3: TGTGCCAGCATTCAGACAGGGATGGGCTACGAGCAGTACTTC. Protein product: CASIQTGMGYEQYF. V usage is TRBV6-1 and J usage is TRBJ2-7, with 7 bases identical to TRBD1. Germline CDR1 and CDR2: MNHNS and SASEGT. This CDR3 is built from 14 residues. V lost 7 bases and J lost 3; bases outside the gene matches: 9.